Shown below are 18 T cell receptor beta chains from a single sample sequenced in a study of CD8+ T cells in alopecia areata. The treatment here: oral pan-JAK inhibitor, 5-10 mg twice daily. Extracted RNA was reverse transcribed into cDNA, the sequencing template. Method: immunoSEQ multiplex PCR; TCRdb's copy keeps in-frame clones and lacks some. Counted here are 120,000 or so clones, around 63% occurring once; the ten biggest clones make up around 6%. Material: CD4+ T cells sorted from blood, obtained at week 4, from a patient treated with tofacitinib. Every receptor here comes from a human donor with alopecia areata.

The chain has TRBV29-1 and TRBJ2-7; 9 nucleotides align to TRBD1. CDR3 length equals 14 residues. CDR1 SQVTM and CDR2 ANQGSEA come from the germline V gene. V lost 1 base to trimming and J lost 2 bases; unmatched junction nucleotides: 3. Here the CDR3 DNA reads TGCAGCGTTGAAGCGGGACAGGGTCCCTACGAGCAGTACTTC. This encodes CSVEAGQGPYEQYF.

V and J are TRBV10-3 and TRBJ1-2; no clear D gene. V was clipped by 6 bases and J by 6 bases, with 17 bases between them. Per germline, CDR1 ENHRY and CDR2 SYGVKD. This CDR3 is built from 14 residues. The CDR3 region has the DNA TGTGCCATCAGCGAACGGCGGGGAATTGATGGCTACACCTTC. It codes for CAISERRGIDGYTF.

This clone was counted a few times. J is TRBJ1-2 and V is TRBV29-1, with TRBD1 matching over 8 bases. CDR3 length equals 14 residues. CDR1 and CDR2 from the germline V gene are SQVTM and ANQGSEA. V trimming: 4 bases; J trimming: 5 bases; junction bases outside the gene matches: 9. The CDR3 region has the DNA TGCAGCGTTGCTTCAACAGGGGGGATTTATGGCTACACCTTC. Translation gives CSVASTGGIYGYTF. The variable domain in full, completed from reference TRBV29-1 and TRBJ1-2, reads SAVISQKPSRDICQRGTSLTIQCQVDSQVTMMFWYRQQPGQSLTLIATANQGSEATYESGFVIDKFPISRPNLTFSTLTVSNMSPEDSSIYLCSVASTGGIYGYTFGSGTRLTVV.

This chain connects TRBV5-5 to TRBJ2-3; 8 nucleotides agree with TRBD2. With V trimmed by 4 bases and J by 5 bases, 9 bases remained unmatched. CDR3 size: 15 residues. In germline, CDR1 is SGHKS, CDR2 YYEKEE (reference sequence). The CDR3 spells CASSHAGGPVDTQYF. In nucleotides, the CDR3 is TGTGCCAGCAGCCATGCGGGGGGCCCAGTAGATACGCAGTATTTT.

This clone was detected only a few times. The genes are TRBV30 and TRBJ2-1, with D hard to call. Germline loops: CDR1 GTSNPN, CDR2 SVGIG (reference sequence). Trimming removed 2 bases at V and 5 bases at J, with 7 bases between. This CDR3 is 12 amino acids long. CDR3 sequence: CAWSLRDNEQFF. In nucleotides, the CDR3 is TGTGCCTGGAGTTTGAGAGACAATGAGCAGTTCTTC.

This clone showed up just a few times. V usage is TRBV7-2 and J usage is TRBJ2-5, with D possibly matching TRBD1 (6 bases). Germline V gene lookup returns CDR1 SGHTA and CDR2 FQGNSA. The V gene lost 2 bases and the J gene lost 5 bases, with 15 bases spanning the gap. This CDR3 is built from 15 residues. In nucleotides, the CDR3 is TGTGCCAGCAGCTTACAGGGGCAGGGCCTGGAGACCCAGTACTTC. As protein: CASSLQGQGLETQYF.

This chain joins TRBV7-9 and TRBJ2-7; TRBD2 matches 13 bases. The germline V gene has CDR1 SEHNR and CDR2 FQNEAQ (reference sequence). The CDR3 loop spans 15 amino acids. V was pared by 5 bases and J by 4 bases, with 5 bases of the junction left unmatched. The CDR3 loop reads CASSHAGLAGYEQYF. The DNA for the CDR3 is TGTGCCAGCAGCCACGCGGGACTAGCGGGATACGAGCAGTACTTC.

This rearrangement joins TRBV10-3 to TRBJ2-7; 12 nucleotides agree with TRBD2. V shed 4 bases, J shed 1 base, and the junction held 5 bases outside the gene matches. The germline V gene has CDR1 ENHRY and CDR2 SYGVKD. This CDR3 is 16 amino acids long. The CDR3 is CAISAAGTSGSYEQYF. The CDR3 bases are TGTGCCATCAGTGCGGCAGGGACTAGCGGGTCCTACGAGCAGTACTTC.

V is TRBV7-2 and J is TRBJ2-7, with D perhaps assigned TRBD1 or TRBD2 (5 bases each). Looked up from germline, CDR1 is SGHTA and CDR2 is FQGNSA. This CDR3 is built from 14 residues. Deletions cut 1 base from V and 0 bases from J, with 7 bases between. Here the CDR3 DNA reads TGTGCCAGCAGCTTAGAGGGGAGCTCCTACGAGCAGTACTTC. Residues: CASSLEGSSYEQYF.

Only a few counts were recorded for this clone. V gene TRBV4-2 combines with J gene TRBJ1-2, with no clear D. The CDR3 totals 15 residues. V lost 0 bases and J 5 bases, leaving 13 bases between the germline ends. Germline loops: CDR1 LGHNA, CDR2 YNFKEQ. The CDR3 DNA reads as TGTGCCAGCAGCCAAGATGAGTCCGGCAGATATGGCTACACCTTC. Its protein product is CASSQDESGRYGYTF.

This rearrangement joins TRBV4-2 to TRBJ2-7, with D perhaps TRBD2 (7 bases). The V and J ends lost 1 base and 6 bases respectively, with 16 bases between them. The CDR3 contains 15 residues. CDR1 LGHNA and CDR2 YNFKEQ come from the germline V gene. This CDR3 is CASSQGEQGGSEQYF. The CDR3 DNA reads TGTGCCAGCAGCCAAGGGGAACAGGGCGGGAGCGAGCAGTACTTC.

This clone was recorded a few times. The chain has TRBV10-3 and TRBJ1-6; TRBD1 matches at 9 bases. Germline V gene sequence: CDR1 ENHRY, CDR2 SYGVKD. J lost 7 bases, V lost 6 bases, and 4 bases had no gene match. This CDR3 has 14 amino acids. The CDR3 protein is CAISKDRGNSPLHF. The CDR3, as DNA: TGTGCCATCAGCAAGGACAGGGGCAATTCACCCCTCCACTTT.

This clone came up once. CDR3 sequence reads: CASSLAGAEGAQYF. DNA of the CDR3: TGTGCCAGCAGCTTAGCGGGGGCAGAAGGAGCCCAGTACTTC. The chain couples TRBV7-6 to TRBJ2-5, with D possibly matching TRBD1 (6 bases). CDR1 and CDR2 from the germline V gene are SGHVS and FNYEAQ. V lost 0 bases to trimming and J lost 9 bases, with 14 bases between them. CDR3 length equals 14 residues.

The J gene is TRBJ2-7, the V gene TRBV25-1, with D unclear. Trimming removed 0 bases at V and 4 bases at J, with 7 bases between. Germline loops: CDR1 MGHDK, CDR2 SYGVNS. This CDR3 is 13 amino acids long. The CDR3 loop reads CASSEYGEYEQYF. CDR3 sequence (DNA): TGTGCCAGCAGTGAATACGGCGAGTACGAGCAGTACTTC.

The chain recombines TRBV7-2 with TRBJ2-1, with a tentative D call TRBD1 (5 bases). CDR3 length: 13 amino acids. V was trimmed by 5 bases and J by 6 bases, leaving 11 bases between them. Germline loops: CDR1 SGHTA, CDR2 FQGNSA. This CDR3 is CASSRGRANEQFF. CDR3 nucleotide sequence: TGTGCCAGCAGCCGAGGCAGGGCCAATGAGCAGTTCTTC. The full variable domain, its missing parts supplied by reference TRBV7-2 and TRBJ2-1, is GAGVSQSPSNKVTEKGKDVELRCDPISGHTALYWYRQSLGQGLEFLIYFQGNSAPDKSGLPSDRFSAERTGGSVSTLTIQRTQQEDSAVYLCASSRGRANEQFFGPGTRLTVL.

The chain couples TRBV30 to TRBJ1-2, with D possibly being TRBD1 (6 bases). The CDR3 covers 12 residues. Germline V gene lookup returns CDR1 GTSNPN and CDR2 SVGIG (reference sequence). The ends were cut back, 0 bases at V and 6 bases at J, with 8 bases in the middle. CDR3 nucleotide sequence: TGTGCCTGGAGTGTACAGGGTCATGGCTACACCTTC. This translates into CAWSVQGHGYTF.

The V and J genes are TRBV25-1 and TRBJ2-7; D is uncertain. CDR1 is MGHDK and CDR2 is SYGVNS in the germline V gene. CDR3 length: 15 residues. Trimming pared 3 bases from V and 2 bases from J, leaving 14 bases between. The CDR3 DNA reads TGTGCCAGCAGTGAGAAGGGCAGAACCCCCTACGAGCAGTACTTC. It translates to CASSEKGRTPYEQYF.

The V and J genes are TRBV30 and TRBJ2-7; D gene unclear. The CDR3 extends over 13 amino acids. Trimming left V 0 bases short and J 1 base short, with 7 bases between. Germline CDR1 GTSNPN, CDR2 SVGIG (reference sequence). The CDR3 region has the DNA TGTGCCTGGAGTGTACAATGGTCCTACGAGCAGTACTTC. This gives the protein CAWSVQWSYEQYF.